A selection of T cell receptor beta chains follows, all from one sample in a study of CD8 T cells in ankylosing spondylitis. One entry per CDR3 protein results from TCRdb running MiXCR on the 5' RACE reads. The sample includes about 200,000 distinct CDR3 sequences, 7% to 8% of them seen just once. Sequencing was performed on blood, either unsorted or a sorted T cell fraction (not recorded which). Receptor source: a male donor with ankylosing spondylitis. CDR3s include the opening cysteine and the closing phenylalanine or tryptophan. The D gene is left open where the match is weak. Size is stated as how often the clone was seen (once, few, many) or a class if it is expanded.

DNA: TGTGCCAGCAGTTACTCCAGCTCCTACAATGAGCAGTTCTTC
CDR3: CASSYSSSYNEQFF
V: TRBV6-2/TRBV6-3
size: many
J: TRBJ2-1
D: -

DNA: TGTGCCAGCAGTTTCCCGAACACTGAAGCTTTCTTT
CDR3: CASSFPNTEAFF
V: TRBV28
size: many
J: TRBJ1-1
D: -

DNA: TGCGCCAGCAGCCTACAGGGGGCGAGTAATGAAAAACTGTTTTTT
CDR3: CASSLQGASNEKLFF
V: TRBV4-1
size: many
J: TRBJ1-4
D: TRBD1

DNA: TGTGCCAGCCCGGGACTAGCGGGACCCCGTGGAGAGCAGTTCTTC
CDR3: CASPGLAGPRGEQFF
V: TRBV2
size: few
J: TRBJ2-1
D: TRBD2

DNA: TGTGCCAGCAGCCCGCGGGGGTGGGGCTCCTACAATGAGCAGTTCTTC
CDR3: CASSPRGWGSYNEQFF
V: TRBV4-2
size: many
J: TRBJ2-1
D: TRBD2

DNA: TGTGCCACCAGTGATTTGAGTGGTATTCGAGCAGTCTGGGTCTTC
CDR3: CATSDLSGIRAVWVF
V: TRBV24-1
size: many
J: TRBJ2-1
D: -

DNA: TGTGCCAGCAGCCAGGCTCGGCTGGGGCCCCAGCATTTT
CDR3: CASSQARLGPQHF
V: TRBV14
size: few
J: TRBJ1-5
D: -

DNA: TGCGCCAGCAGCGCCCAGGTTTCCGGGAAGCAATACAATGAGCAGTTCTTC
CDR3: CASSAQVSGKQYNEQFF
V: TRBV4-3
size: many
J: TRBJ2-1
D: -

DNA: TGTGCCAGCAGACCGGGACTTACGAACACTGAAGCTTTCTTT
CDR3: CASRPGLTNTEAFF
V: TRBV27
size: many
J: TRBJ1-1
D: -

DNA: TGTGCCAGCAGACCGACAGGGGGCGAGAATCAGCCCCAGCATTTT
CDR3: CASRPTGGENQPQHF
V: TRBV28
size: many
J: TRBJ1-5
D: TRBD1

DNA: TGTGCCAGCAGCGTAGGTCCGACAGTTAACTATGGCTACACCTTC
CDR3: CASSVGPTVNYGYTF
V: TRBV9
size: many
J: TRBJ1-2
D: -

DNA: TGTGCCAGCAGTTTAGAGTTTCAGGGCCGGCTCGATGGCTACACCTTC
CDR3: CASSLEFQGRLDGYTF
V: TRBV12-3/TRBV12-4
size: many
J: TRBJ1-2
D: -

DNA: TGTGCCAGTAGTATGCTAGCGGGAGGGGACTACAATGAGCAGTTCTTC
CDR3: CASSMLAGGDYNEQFF
V: TRBV19
size: few
J: TRBJ2-1
D: TRBD2

DNA: TGTGCCAGTACCCGGTCCAATGAGCAGTTCTTC
CDR3: CASTRSNEQFF
V: TRBV25-1
size: many
J: TRBJ2-1
D: -

DNA: TGTGCCAGCAGCCTGGGACTAGCCAACGAGCAGTACTTC
CDR3: CASSLGLANEQYF
V: TRBV6-6
size: many
J: TRBJ2-7
D: TRBD2

DNA: TGCAGCGTTGCCCAGGGGGAAGGCTACACCTTC
CDR3: CSVAQGEGYTF
V: TRBV29-1
size: many
J: TRBJ1-2
D: TRBD1

DNA: TGCAGCGTTGGGGACAGGGCCTACGAGCAGTACTTC
CDR3: CSVGDRAYEQYF
V: TRBV29-1
size: many
J: TRBJ2-7
D: TRBD1